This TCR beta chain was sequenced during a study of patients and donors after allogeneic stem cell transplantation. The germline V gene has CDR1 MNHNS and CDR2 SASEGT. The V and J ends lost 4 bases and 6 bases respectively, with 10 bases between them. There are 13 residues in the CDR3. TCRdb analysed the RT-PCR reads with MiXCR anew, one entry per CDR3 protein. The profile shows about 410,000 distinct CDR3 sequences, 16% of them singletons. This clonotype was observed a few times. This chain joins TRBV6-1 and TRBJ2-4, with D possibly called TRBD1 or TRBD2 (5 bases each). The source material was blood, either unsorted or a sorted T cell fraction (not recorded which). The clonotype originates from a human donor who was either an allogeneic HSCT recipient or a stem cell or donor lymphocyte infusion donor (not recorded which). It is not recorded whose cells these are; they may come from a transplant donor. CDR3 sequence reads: CASSAPGTNIQYF. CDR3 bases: TGTGCCAGCAGTGCCCCGGGGACAAACATTCAGTACTTC.